The present T cell receptor beta chain was sequenced within a study of shared clonotypes between healthy human individuals. The wider study: The donors, two women and three men, were aged 18 to 49.

As regards this clone: Its antigen is not identified.

Sequencing was performed with immunoSEQ multiplex PCR; in TCRdb, only in-frame clones are kept and a portion is missing. In the table there are about 2 million clones, 90% to 95% of which are singletons. Overall study results and limits: Non-shared clonotypes were found to have lower generation probabilities than the clonotypes that were shared by all four of the sorted-subset donors.

The CDR3 totals 12 residues. Germline CDR1 reads SEHNR; CDR2 reads FQNEAQ (reference sequence). The J segment lost 11 bases and the V segment lost 1 base, leaving 1 base of the junction unmatched. The gene calls are TRBV7-9 and TRBJ2-2, with 7 nucleotides matching TRBD1. The TCR sequence derives from a man younger than 35 in good health. Sequenced input: naive CD4+ T cells sorted from blood. Subset meaning: CD45RA+ positively selected. The CDR3 loop reads CASSLGQGELFF. The CDR3 nucleotides are TGTGCCAGCAGCTTAGGACAGGGAGAGCTGTTTTTT.